The 25 T cell receptor beta chains reported below all come from one sample, sequenced in a study of cytomegalovirus exposure and HLA in healthy donors. Use of 60 Vbeta and 13 Jbeta primers characterized the PCR. Sequencing was performed with immunoSEQ multiplex PCR; in TCRdb, only in-frame clones are kept and a portion is missing. The sample consists of 150,000 to 200,000 clones, 70% to 80% of them appearing once. The material sequenced was PBMCs. These receptors came from a male donor in good health and CMV-seronegative.

The V gene is TRBV28, the J gene TRBJ1-1, with D perhaps TRBD1 (5 bases). There are 13 residues in the CDR3. The germline CDR1 and CDR2 sequences are MDHEN and SYDVKM. V was trimmed by 6 bases and J by 5 bases, leaving 13 bases between them. The CDR3 here is CASRGGGLTEAFF. The CDR3 DNA follows: TGTGCCAGCAGGGGGGGAGGGTTAACTGAAGCTTTCTTT.

The gene calls are TRBV29-1 and TRBJ1-1, with a tentative D call TRBD1 (5 bases). From germline, CDR1 is SQVTM and CDR2 ANQGSEA. The CDR3 is made up of 15 amino acids. The V end lost 1 base, the J end lost 5 bases, and 17 bases lay between the germline ends. CDR3 coding DNA: TGCAGCGTTGAAGGGTTGCGGGGGGTAAGGACTGAAGCTTTCTTT. Amino acid sequence: CSVEGLRGVRTEAFF.

This clone has just a few counts. At one of its ends the junction is not consistent with the germline gene, which may arise from a read error. This chain uses TRBV28 with TRBJ1-2; maybe TRBD1 (5 bases). This CDR3 has 11 residues. Germline lookup yields CDR1 MDHEN and CDR2 SYDVKM. In DNA form, the CDR3 reads TGTGCCACCCAGGGAAACTATGGCTTCACCTTC. It translates to CATQGNYGFTF.

The chain employs TRBV7-8 and TRBJ2-7, with 10 bases lining up with TRBD1. Germline CDR1 reads SGHVS; CDR2 reads FQNEAQ. CDR3 length: 15 amino acids. V dropped 4 bases and J dropped 6; count of bases not matched to a gene: 9. This chain's CDR3 is CASSSDRGQNGEQYF. In DNA, the CDR3 is TGTGCCAGCAGCTCCGACAGGGGGCAGAATGGCGAGCAGTACTTC.

V gene TRBV27 combines with J gene TRBJ2-3; 9 bases line up with TRBD1. Germline V gene data show CDR1 as MNHEY and CDR2 as SMNVEV (reference sequence). The junction had 14 bases not matched to a gene; V was cut back by 5 bases and J by 8 bases. CDR3 length equals 16 residues. Written as DNA, the CDR3 is TGTGCCAGCAGTCTCATTACAGGGGGCGCTTTTTTTACGCAGTATTTT. Its translation: CASSLITGGAFFTQYF.

V and J are TRBV28 and TRBJ2-1; 12 bases match TRBD2. Germline V lookup: CDR1 MDHEN, CDR2 SYDVKM. V was clipped by 6 bases and J by 8 bases; unmatched bases: 11. This CDR3 has 16 amino acids. Written as DNA, the CDR3 is TGTGCCAGCAGCCACCTGCGTCTAGCGGGAGGGCATGAGCAGTTCTTC. It translates to CASSHLRLAGGHEQFF.

This clone appeared once. The chain recombines TRBV2 with TRBJ2-3; D uncertain. The germline V gene has CDR1 SNHLY and CDR2 FYNNEI. Trimming shortened V by 3 bases and J by 3 bases, and 7 bases separated the two germline ends. This CDR3 contains 13 residues. The chain's CDR3 is CASSERLTDTQYF. CDR3 DNA: TGTGCCAGCAGTGAGAGGCTGACAGATACGCAGTATTTT.

This rearrangement joins TRBV5-6 to TRBJ1-3; the D is unclear. There are 15 residues in the CDR3. The germline V gene encodes CDR1 SGHDT and CDR2 YYEEEE. V lost 2 bases to trimming and J lost 2 bases, with 11 bases between them. In DNA form, the CDR3 reads TGTGCCAGCAGCTTTGACATTTCGGCTGGAAACACCATATATTTT. It is translated as CASSFDISAGNTIYF.

This clone has just a few counts. DNA of the CDR3: TGTGCCAGCGGGGAAAGCGGGAGTCGGTACGAGCAGTACTTC. Protein sequence: CASGESGSRYEQYF. The chain is built from TRBV28 and TRBJ2-7; TRBD2 aligns across 8 bases. The junction had 10 bases not matched to a gene; V was cut back by 8 bases and J by 4 bases. CDR1 and CDR2 from the germline V gene are MDHEN and SYDVKM. The CDR3 has 14 amino acids.

V is TRBV16 and J is TRBJ1-1; D possibly corresponds to TRBD1 (6 bases). This CDR3 region has 12 residues. The ends were cut back, 0 bases at V and 11 bases at J, with 10 bases in the middle. The germline V gene encodes CDR1 KGHSY and CDR2 FQNENV. CDR3 DNA: TGTGCCAGCAGCCAATCGGGCAGGGGCGCTTTCTTT. Translated: CASSQSGRGAFF. Complete variable domain (other parts from reference TRBV16 and TRBJ1-1): GEEVAQTPKHLVRGEGQKAKLYCAPIKGHSYVFWYQQVLKNEFKFLISFQNENVFDETGMPKERFSAKCLPNSPCSLEIQATKLEDSAVYFCASSQSGRGAFFGQGTRLTVV.

This chain joins TRBV7-2 and TRBJ1-5; D is perhaps TRBD1 (6 bases). The CDR3 totals 17 residues. Germline CDR1 reads SGHTA; CDR2 reads FQGNSA. V was pared by 1 base and J by 1 base, with 14 bases between. The CDR3 DNA sequence: TGTGCCAGCAGCTTAGTGGTGGGGGCGCGGAGCAATCAGCCCCAGCATTTT. Amino acids: CASSLVVGARSNQPQHF.

This clone was found a few times. The chain combines TRBV5-1 with TRBJ2-3; no clear D. Germline V gives CDR1 SGHRS, CDR2 YFSETQ. The V end lost 2 bases, the J end lost 0 bases, and 7 bases lay between the germline ends. This CDR3 is built from 14 residues. The CDR3 loop is CASSFTSSTDTQYF. DNA of the CDR3: TGCGCCAGCAGCTTTACTTCTAGCACAGATACGCAGTATTTT.

V gene TRBV29-1 combines with J gene TRBJ1-1; D perhaps matches TRBD1 (5 bases). V lost 1 base, J lost 5 bases, and 14 bases lay in between. Germline-derived CDR1 and CDR2 are SQVTM and ANQGSEA. The CDR3 spans 14 residues. CDR3 protein: CSVEVPFRQTEAFF. The CDR3 DNA reads as TGCAGCGTTGAAGTGCCCTTTAGACAGACTGAAGCTTTCTTT.

The chain recombines TRBV4-3 with TRBJ2-1; D is perhaps TRBD2 (5 bases). The CDR3 is 15 amino acids. Between the trimmed V and J ends, which lost 0 bases and 10 bases, there was a span of 16 bases. Germline V gene sequence: CDR1 LGHNA, CDR2 YSLEER. Written as DNA, the CDR3 is TGCGCCAGCAGCCAAGATCGTCGAGGGAGATGGGAGCAGTTCTTC. Translating gives CASSQDRRGRWEQFF.

This chain connects TRBV5-1 to TRBJ2-1; 9 positions agree with TRBD2. Germline-derived CDR1 and CDR2 are SGHRS and YFSETQ. The CDR3 sequence is 16 residues long. Unmatched junction bases numbered 15, after V lost 5 bases and J lost 9 bases. DNA for the CDR3: TGCGCCAGCAGTCCCCCGGTGGAAGCGGGAGGTACTGAGCAGTTCTTC. Translation: CASSPPVEAGGTEQFF.

This clone appeared a few times. The chain recombines TRBV18 with TRBJ1-1, with 8 bases matching TRBD1. The CDR3 runs to 15 residues. V lost 4 bases to trimming and J lost 3 bases; unmatched junction nucleotides: 7. CDR1 and CDR2 from the germline V gene are KGHSH and LQKENI. The CDR3 nucleotides read TGTGCCAGCTCACTAGGGACAGGACGTTACACTGAAGCTTTCTTT. This gives the protein CASSLGTGRYTEAFF.

The genes are TRBV7-9 and TRBJ2-5; 9 positions agree with TRBD1. The CDR3 has 15 amino acids. The V gene's germline CDR1 is SEHNR and CDR2 FQNEAQ (reference sequence). Trimming cost V 5 bases and J 3 bases; bases outside gene matches: 7. CDR3: CASSPRTGDEETQYF. CDR3 nucleotide sequence: TGTGCCAGCAGCCCCCGGACAGGGGATGAAGAGACCCAGTACTTC.

This clone was recorded a few times. This chain connects TRBV6-1 to TRBJ2-1, with TRBD2 matching over 10 bases. The V gene end was trimmed by 6 bases and the J gene end by 6 bases; junction bases not matched to a gene: 8. The CDR3 loop spans 15 amino acids. CDR1 is MNHNS, CDR2 SASEGT, per germline. CDR3 nucleotide sequence: TGTGCCAGCAGGTCAGCGGGAGGGGAGGCCAATGAGCAGTTCTTC. Its translation is CASRSAGGEANEQFF.

V and J are TRBV10-3 and TRBJ1-5; no reliable D call. CDR1 and CDR2 from the germline V gene are ENHRY and SYGVKD. Trimming took off 4 bases at V and 0 bases at J, with 10 bases between the two ends. The CDR3 runs to 15 residues. Here the CDR3 DNA reads TGTGCCATCAGTGCCTCGGGGAGTAGCAATCAGCCCCAGCATTTT. It yields the protein CAISASGSSNQPQHF.

V and J are TRBV9 and TRBJ2-2; D perhaps matches TRBD2 (6 bases). V shed 5 bases and J shed 0 bases, with 8 bases lying between them. The length of the CDR3 is 14 residues. From germline, CDR1 is SGDLS and CDR2 YYNGEE. DNA of the CDR3: TGTGCCAGCAGGGGGACTTCGAACACCGGGGAGCTGTTTTTT. The encoded protein is CASRGTSNTGELFF. The entire variable domain, with the rest obtained from reference TRBV9 and TRBJ2-2, is as follows: DSGVTQTPKHLITATGQRVTLRCSPRSGDLSVYWYQQSLDQGLQFLIQYYNGEERAKGNILERFSAQQFPDLHSELNLSSLELGDSALYFCASRGTSNTGELFFGEGSRLTVL.

The CDR3 reads CASSLGGAASGYTF. The CDR3 DNA reads TGTGCCAGCAGCTTGGGGGGGGCTGCGAGTGGCTACACCTTC. This chain connects TRBV7-2 to TRBJ1-2; tentative D call: TRBD1 (6 bases). Per the germline V gene, CDR1 is SGHTA and CDR2 is FQGNSA. Trimming took 3 bases from V and 7 from J, leaving 15 bases between them. CDR3 size: 14 residues.

V usage is TRBV5-8 and J usage is TRBJ1-5; D may be TRBD1 (5 bases). CDR1 is SGHTS, CDR2 YDEGEE, per germline. V lost 4 bases and J 4 bases, leaving 15 bases between the germline ends. CDR3 length: 15 amino acids. The CDR3 DNA reads TGTGCCAGCAGCCCGGCGTCGCGGACAAATCAGCCCCAGCATTTT. Translating gives CASSPASRTNQPQHF.

This rearrangement joins TRBV4-3 to TRBJ1-4; D gene unclear. The germline V gene has CDR1 LGHNA and CDR2 YSLEER. V was clipped by 0 bases and J by 6 bases, with 11 bases between them. CDR3 length: 15 residues. CDR3 in amino acids: CASSQERNSYEKLFF. In nucleotides, the CDR3 is TGCGCCAGCAGCCAAGAACGAAACAGCTATGAAAAACTGTTTTTT.

The gene calls are TRBV10-3 and TRBJ2-5; 13 bases agree with TRBD2. The CDR3 is 19 residues long. The germline V gene has CDR1 ENHRY and CDR2 SYGVKD. V shed 0 bases, J shed 5 bases, and the junction held 12 bases outside the gene matches. CDR3 sequence: CAISESTTRTSGSRETQYF. CDR3 nucleotide sequence: TGTGCCATCAGTGAGTCAACGACCCGGACTAGCGGGAGTAGGGAGACCCAGTACTTC.

This sequence joins TRBV4-1 and TRBJ2-5, with 11 bases lining up with TRBD2. The V and J ends lost 1 base and 5 bases, in that order; junction bases with no gene match: 3. Germline V gene sequence: CDR1 MGHRA, CDR2 YSYEKL. The CDR3 has 15 amino acids. The CDR3 DNA sequence: TGCGCCAGCAGCCAAGGTCCTAGCGGGGGGGAGACCCAGTACTTC. Its protein product is CASSQGPSGGETQYF.